What follows are 27 T cell receptor beta chains derived from one specimen sequenced in a study of cytomegalovirus exposure and HLA in healthy donors. Amplification used 60 Vbeta primers and 13 Jbeta primers. Some clones are missing from TCRdb's copy, which holds only in-frame ones; the method was immunoSEQ multiplex PCR. There are fewer than 250,000 clones in the sample; approximately 83% occur only once, and 9.5% to 13% lies in the top ten. Sequencing was done on a sample of PBMCs. The receptors derive from a woman in her forties or fifties in good health and CMV-seropositive.

The rearrangement links TRBV7-2 to TRBJ1-4, with a possible D match to TRBD1 (5 bases). CDR1 and CDR2 from the germline V gene are SGHTA and FQGNSA. Trimming took 2 bases from V and 4 from J, leaving 8 bases between them. The CDR3 has 14 residues. The CDR3 nucleotides read TGTGCCAGCAGCTTACAGGGTCGTAATGAAAAACTGTTTTTT. Translating gives CASSLQGRNEKLFF.

The chain links TRBV11-2 to TRBJ1-3; D gene uncertain. The CDR3 covers 15 residues. Trimming left V 7 bases short and J 3 bases short, with 16 bases between. Germline loops: CDR1 SGHAT, CDR2 FQNNGV. The DNA for the CDR3 is TGTGCCAGCAATCCGCTAGGGAGCCTTGGAAACACCATATATTTT. Its protein is CASNPLGSLGNTIYF. Drawing the rest from reference TRBV11-2 and TRBJ1-3, the complete variable domain is EAGVAQSPRYKIIEKRQSVAFWCNPISGHATLYWYQQILGQGPKLLIQFQNNGVVDDSQLPKDRFSAERLKGVDSTLKIQPAKLEDSAVYLCASNPLGSLGNTIYFGEGSWLTVV.

The chain uses TRBV21-1 and TRBJ2-5; no DNA check was done on the table's D call, TRBD2. TRBV21-1 is given as a pseudogene. The CDR3 extends over 16 amino acids. The CDR3 protein is CASSKGSQRPQETQYF. For the CDR3, the DNA is TGTGCCAGCAGCAAAGGCAGCCAGCGCCCTCAAGAGACCCAGTACTTC.

Details on this clone: The sample carries other DNA sequences with the same CDR3. The chain links TRBV19 to TRBJ2-2; no definite D call. The CDR3 is 14 residues long. Germline CDR1 and CDR2: LNHDA and SQIVND (reference sequence). V was pared by 5 bases and J by 4 bases, with 11 bases between. Here the CDR3 DNA reads TGTGCCAGTAGTTCCCAGGATTCCACCGGGGAGCTGTTTTTT. Residues: CASSSQDSTGELFF.

The chain recombines TRBV5-1 with TRBJ1-1; no clear D gene. Germline-derived CDR1 and CDR2 are SGHRS and YFSETQ. Trimming pared 4 bases from V and 3 bases from J, leaving 13 bases between. CDR3 size: 14 residues. CDR3 loop: CASSRTARDTEAFF. CDR3 DNA sequence: TGCGCCAGCAGCCGCACAGCTCGAGACACTGAAGCTTTCTTT.

This chain uses TRBV7-8 with TRBJ2-3; TRBD2 matches 9 bases. V was pared by 1 base and J by 4 bases, with 9 bases of the junction left unmatched. Germline assignment: CDR1 SGHVS and CDR2 FQNEAQ. The CDR3 consists of 17 residues. Written as DNA, the CDR3 is TGTGCCAGCAGCTTAGGCCTCTCAGCGGGGGGATCAGATACGCAGTATTTT. The encoded protein is CASSLGLSAGGSDTQYF.

The V call is TRBV6-5, the J call TRBJ1-6, with D hard to call. This CDR3 contains 12 residues. The germline V and J ends were trimmed by 10 bases and 7 bases, with 11 bases remaining between them. Germline values: CDR1 MNHEY, CDR2 SVGAGI. Here the CDR3 reads CATRTGNSPLHF. Written as DNA, the CDR3 is TGTGCCACACGGACGGGAAATTCACCCCTCCACTTT.

The genes are TRBV30 and TRBJ1-6; 9 positions agree with TRBD1. Per germline, CDR1 GTSNPN and CDR2 SVGIG (reference sequence). V shed 5 bases and J 4 bases; nucleotides not matched to a gene: 15. The CDR3 spans 18 residues. The CDR3 here is CAWHRDRASQAYNSPLHF. Here the CDR3 DNA reads TGTGCCTGGCACCGGGACAGGGCATCACAAGCGTATAATTCACCCCTCCACTTT.

The chain carries TRBV29-1 and TRBJ1-4; D is undetermined. The CDR3 has 14 residues. CDR1 is SQVTM, CDR2 ANQGSEA, per germline. Trimming cost V 6 bases and J 8 bases, with 19 bases left between them. The CDR3 sequence: CSVERRSASEKLFF. For the CDR3, the DNA is TGCAGCGTGGAACGGAGATCTGCTTCCGAAAAACTGTTTTTT.

The CDR3 is CASSRDRGDGIYGYTF. The CDR3 DNA follows: TGTGCCAGCAGCCGGGACAGGGGAGATGGTATCTATGGCTACACCTTC. The rearrangement links TRBV27 to TRBJ1-2; 10 bases match TRBD1. The CDR3 spans 16 residues. The V gene end was trimmed by 6 bases and the J gene end by 4 bases; junction bases not matched to a gene: 11. Germline-derived CDR1 and CDR2 are MNHEY and SMNVEV (reference sequence).

The genes are TRBV9 and TRBJ2-7, with TRBD1 matching over 10 bases. The V gene's germline CDR1 is SGDLS and CDR2 YYNGEE. V dropped 6 bases and J dropped 9; count of bases not matched to a gene: 9. CDR3 size: 13 residues. DNA for the CDR3: TGTGCCAGCACCCTAGGACAGGGGGGAAGGCAGTACTTC. Amino acids: CASTLGQGGRQYF.

This sequence joins TRBV2 and TRBJ2-3, with TRBD2 identical over 7 bases. The CDR3 has 15 amino acids. CDR1 is SNHLY, CDR2 FYNNEI, per germline. The J segment lost 0 bases and the V segment lost 7 bases, leaving 7 bases of the junction unmatched. CDR3 DNA: TGTGCCAGCACCCGACAGCGGGGCAGCACAGATACGCAGTATTTT. This codes for CASTRQRGSTDTQYF.

J is TRBJ2-3 and V is TRBV4-1; 9 nucleotides agree with TRBD2. This CDR3 is built from 15 residues. Germline assignment: CDR1 MGHRA and CDR2 YSYEKL. V was pared by 4 bases and J by 0 bases, with 2 bases of the junction left unmatched. CDR3 loop: CASSPSGVSTDTQYF. The CDR3 DNA sequence: TGCGCCAGCAGCCCTAGCGGGGTAAGCACAGATACGCAGTATTTT.

This clone was counted a single time. The chain carries TRBV6-4 and TRBJ1-5; TRBD1 is a possible D gene (5 bases). Deletions cut 6 bases from V and 7 bases from J, with 13 bases between. The CDR3 covers 13 residues. Germline loops: CDR1 MRHNA, CDR2 SNTAGT. CDR3 nucleotide sequence: TGTGCCAGCAGCCCACAGGCGGCCCAGCCCCAGCATTTT. The encoded protein is CASSPQAAQPQHF.

The chain combines TRBV5-6 with TRBJ2-2; no firm D call. V lost 2 bases to trimming and J lost 1 base, with 3 bases between them. Germline V gene sequence: CDR1 SGHDT, CDR2 YYEEEE. This CDR3 region has 13 residues. CDR3 bases: TGTGCCAGCAGCTTTATGAACACCGGGGAGCTGTTTTTT. This encodes CASSFMNTGELFF.

The rearrangement joins TRBV7-2 to TRBJ2-7; TRBD1 agrees at 7 bases. CDR3 length: 13 amino acids. V shed 3 bases and J 5 bases; nucleotides not matched to a gene: 4. From germline, CDR1 is SGHTA and CDR2 FQGNSA. This CDR3 is CASSFRDRNEQYF. The CDR3 nucleotides are TGTGCCAGCAGCTTCCGGGACAGAAACGAGCAGTACTTC.

Here the CDR3 reads CASSLEGAPEAFF. Written as DNA, the CDR3 is TGTGCCAGCAGCTTGGAGGGGGCCCCTGAAGCTTTCTTT. The chain uses TRBV5-6 and TRBJ1-1; 7 nucleotides line up with TRBD1. With V trimmed by 0 bases and J by 6 bases, 2 bases remained unmatched. The CDR3 length is 13 residues. Germline-derived CDR1 and CDR2 are SGHDT and YYEEEE.

The CDR3 DNA sequence: TGTGCCAGCAGCAAGACTAGCGGCTACACCGGGGAGCTGTTTTTT. Its translation: CASSKTSGYTGELFF. The chain uses TRBV7-2 and TRBJ2-2; TRBD2 aligns across 9 bases. Trimming took 5 bases from V and 3 from J; bases not matched to a gene: 4. The CDR3 contains 15 residues. Per germline, CDR1 SGHTA and CDR2 FQGNSA.

This chain links TRBV5-1 with TRBJ2-1; the match to TRBD2 covers 12 bases. Trimming cost V 4 bases and J 0 bases; bases outside gene matches: 2. This CDR3 spans 16 amino acids. Germline CDR1 is SGHRS and CDR2 is YFSETQ. CDR3 DNA: TGCGCCAGCAGCGCTAGCGGGGGGGCCTCCTACAATGAGCAGTTCTTC. This sequence encodes CASSASGGASYNEQFF.

The V gene is TRBV5-1, the J gene TRBJ2-5; tentatively, D is TRBD1 (5 bases). This CDR3 is built from 14 residues. Germline assignment: CDR1 SGHRS and CDR2 YFSETQ. The V gene lost 3 bases and the J gene lost 11 bases, with 20 bases spanning the gap. In nucleotides, the CDR3 is TGCGCCAGCAGCTCCAGCCGACAGATCGAAGAGCAGTACTTC. Translating it yields CASSSSRQIEEQYF.

This CDR3 reads CASSMDQGAVGYTF. The CDR3 DNA reads TGTGCCAGTAGTATGGACCAGGGGGCGGTCGGCTACACCTTC. The chain links TRBV19 to TRBJ1-2; 8 bases agree with TRBD1. The J segment lost 8 bases and the V segment lost 3 bases, leaving 8 bases of the junction unmatched. The CDR3 runs to 14 residues. The germline V gene encodes CDR1 LNHDA and CDR2 SQIVND (reference sequence).

This clone was observed a single time. The junction does not match germline at one end; this may be a read error. The same CDR3 also results from other DNA sequences found in this sample. For the CDR3, the DNA is TGTGCCAGTAACGAGGGAAGCTCCTATAATTCCCCCCTCCACTTT. This sequence encodes CASNEGSSYNSPLHF. This rearrangement joins TRBV19 to TRBJ1-6; D not certain. Germline CDR1 LNHDA, CDR2 SQIVND (reference sequence). This CDR3 is 15 amino acids long.

The chain employs TRBV4-2 and TRBJ1-3; 7 positions agree with TRBD1. CDR3 length equals 15 residues. The ends lost 6 bases at V and 0 bases at J; junction bases unmatched: 5. From germline, CDR1 is LGHNA and CDR2 YNFKEQ. The CDR3 sequence is CASRQQGPSGNTIYF. CDR3 DNA: TGTGCCAGCAGACAACAGGGGCCCTCTGGAAACACCATATATTTT.

The chain has TRBV12-5 and TRBJ1-1; 7 nucleotides agree with TRBD1. V was clipped by 2 bases and J by 14 bases; unmatched bases: 11. The CDR3 contains 13 residues. CDR1 and CDR2 (germline): LGHNT, FRNRAP. The CDR3 DNA sequence: TGTGCTAGTGGTTTGTCAGCCGGGACAGCGGAATTCTTT. Translating it yields CASGLSAGTAEFF.

This clone has just one count. The rearrangement uses TRBV19 and TRBJ2-3; D might be TRBD1 (5 bases). The CDR3 has 13 amino acids. Germline CDR1 and CDR2: LNHDA and SQIVND (reference sequence). V was pared by 6 bases and J by 4 bases, with 11 bases between. CDR3 protein: CASRQGTPDTQYF. DNA for the CDR3: TGTGCCAGTAGGCAGGGTACCCCAGATACGCAGTATTTT.

Only a few counts were recorded for this clone. The V gene is TRBV2, the J gene TRBJ1-1; D unresolved. The V end lost 6 bases, the J end lost 2 bases, and 16 bases lay between the germline ends. The germline V gene has CDR1 SNHLY and CDR2 FYNNEI. This CDR3 spans 15 amino acids. The CDR3: CASRKTRSGNTEAFF. The DNA for the CDR3 is TGTGCCAGCAGGAAGACACGGTCCGGAAACACTGAAGCTTTCTTT.

The rearrangement links TRBV20-1 to TRBJ1-2, with D uncertain. This CDR3 region has 11 residues. The germline V gene has CDR1 DFQATT and CDR2 SNEGSKA (reference sequence). Trimming left V 6 bases short and J 6 bases short, with 11 bases between. The CDR3 protein is CSARGMDGYTF. In DNA, the CDR3 is TGCAGTGCCCGAGGGATGGATGGCTACACCTTC.